These 24 T cell receptor beta chains came from one sample sequenced in a study of cytomegalovirus exposure and HLA in healthy donors. Only in-frame clones appear in the TCRdb table, and some are missing; sequencing was by immunoSEQ multiplex PCR. The sample includes 120,000 or so clones, approximately 92% seen only once; the top ten take approximately 1%. Sequenced material: PBMCs. The receptor source for this set is a woman aged 18-35 years in good health and CMV-seronegative.

This sequence joins TRBV2 and TRBJ2-7; D perhaps matches TRBD1 (6 bases). The CDR3 totals 17 residues. CDR1 is SNHLY and CDR2 is FYNNEI in the germline V gene. With 3 bases removed from V and 5 bases from J, the gap between germline ends came to 23 bases. This CDR3 reads CASSERRTGTFRNEQYV. The CDR3 nucleotides read TGTGCCAGCAGTGAGAGGAGAACAGGGACCTTCCGCAACGAGCAGTACGTC.

The V gene is TRBV18, the J gene TRBJ2-7; TRBD1 agrees at 9 bases. The CDR3 contains 14 residues. Germline CDR1 KGHSH, CDR2 LQKENI. Trimming cost V 6 bases and J 7 bases; bases outside gene matches: 10. The CDR3 DNA is TGTGCCAGCTCCCCCGGGACAGGGTCTCGGGAGCAGTACTTC. The encoded protein is CASSPGTGSREQYF. The whole variable domain, remainder taken from reference TRBV18 and TRBJ2-7, is NAGVMQNPRHLVRRRGQEARLRCSPMKGHSHVYWYRQLPEEGLKFMVYLQKENIIDESGMPKERFSAEFPKEGPSILRIQQVVRGDSAAYFCASSPGTGSREQYFGPGTRLTVT.

The chain employs TRBV7-2 and TRBJ1-2; D is undetermined. The V gene lost 1 base and the J gene lost 3 bases, with 12 bases spanning the gap. The CDR3 spans 15 residues. Germline V lookup: CDR1 SGHTA, CDR2 FQGNSA. Here the CDR3 DNA reads TGTGCCAGCAGCTTAGTAGTAGATGGTTACTATGGCTACACCTTC. Protein product: CASSLVVDGYYGYTF.

V usage is TRBV30 and J usage is TRBJ2-2; 9 positions match TRBD1. Trimming cost V 5 bases and J 4 bases; bases outside gene matches: 8. Germline values: CDR1 GTSNPN, CDR2 SVGIG (reference sequence). CDR3 length equals 15 residues. The CDR3 loop is CAWEQGALGTGELFF. The CDR3 nucleotides read TGTGCCTGGGAACAGGGGGCTCTCGGCACCGGGGAGCTGTTTTTT. The variable domain in full, with the rest retrieved from reference TRBV30 and TRBJ2-2, is SQTIHQWPATLVQPVGSPLSLECTVEGTSNPNLYWYRQAAGRGLQLLFYSVGIGQISSEVPQNLSASRPQDRQFILSSKKLLLSDSGFYLCAWEQGALGTGELFFGEGSRLTVL.

The gene calls are TRBV30 and TRBJ1-2, with D tentatively TRBD1 (5 bases). Looked up from germline, CDR1 is GTSNPN and CDR2 is SVGIG (reference sequence). CDR3 size: 10 residues. V gave up 8 bases and J gave up 7 bases, with 11 bases separating them. This CDR3 reads CAGGRSGYTF. The CDR3 nucleotides are TGTGCCGGGGGGAGGTCTGGCTACACCTTC.

V usage is TRBV5-6 and J usage is TRBJ2-1; TRBD1 agrees at 9 bases. CDR1 is SGHDT and CDR2 is YYEEEE in the germline V gene. J lost 4 bases, V lost 6 bases, and 11 bases had no gene match. This CDR3 region has 16 residues. The CDR3, as DNA: TGTGCCAGCATCATCCAGGGACAGGGAACTTACAATGAGCAGTTCTTC. Translation: CASIIQGQGTYNEQFF.

The rearrangement uses TRBV4-3 and TRBJ2-7; 11 nucleotides match TRBD2. The germline CDR1 and CDR2 sequences are LGHNA and YSLEER. The V segment lost 4 bases and the J segment 2 bases; nucleotides outside the gene matches: 4. The CDR3 consists of 15 residues. The CDR3 bases are TGCGCCAGCAGCCCTACTAGCGGGGGAACCTACGAGCAGTACTTC. This codes for CASSPTSGGTYEQYF.

The rearrangement links TRBV5-1 to TRBJ2-7, with 9 bases identical to TRBD2. V lost 4 bases and J lost 0; bases outside the gene matches: 2. This CDR3 is built from 14 residues. Germline V gives CDR1 SGHRS, CDR2 YFSETQ. This CDR3 reads CASSLSGSSYEQYF. DNA of the CDR3: TGCGCCAGCAGCCTTAGCGGGAGCTCCTACGAGCAGTACTTC.

This chain joins TRBV7-8 and TRBJ2-2; TRBD2 agrees at 10 bases. Germline CDR1 and CDR2: SGHVS and FQNEAQ. The ends lost 3 bases at V and 6 bases at J; junction bases unmatched: 4. This CDR3 is built from 15 residues. The CDR3 is CASSFGLAGAGELFF. DNA for the CDR3: TGTGCCAGCAGCTTTGGGCTAGCGGGGGCCGGGGAGCTGTTTTTT.

This chain links TRBV12-1 with TRBJ1-3; no DNA check was done on the table's D call, TRBD1. TRBV12-1 has pseudogene status. CDR3 length: 15 residues. CDR3 loop: CASSCPRGMENTIYF. The CDR3 DNA is TGTGCCAGCAGCTGCCCCAGGGGGATGGAAAACACCATATATTTT.

V and J are TRBV28 and TRBJ2-5, with D perhaps matching TRBD2 (7 bases). The CDR3 is 16 amino acids. Trimming removed 6 bases at V and 7 bases at J, with 24 bases between. CDR1 is MDHEN, CDR2 SYDVKM, per germline. The CDR3 loop reads CASRGGPGHAIGTQYF. The CDR3, as DNA: TGTGCCAGCAGGGGGGGGCCGGGACACGCCATAGGGACCCAGTACTTC. Full variable domain (remainder filled in from reference TRBV28 and TRBJ2-5): DVKVTQSSRYLVKRTGEKVFLECVQDMDHENMFWYRQDPGLGLRLIYFSYDVKMKEKGDIPEGYSVSREKKERFSLILESASTNQTSMYLCASRGGPGHAIGTQYFGPGTRLLVL.

V gene TRBV27 combines with J gene TRBJ2-3; 10 nucleotides match TRBD2. Germline V gives CDR1 MNHEY, CDR2 SMNVEV (reference sequence). V was clipped by 1 base and J by 4 bases; unmatched bases: 5. This CDR3 spans 16 amino acids. The chain's CDR3 is CASSLWSSGGSDTQYF. In DNA form, the CDR3 reads TGTGCCAGCAGTTTATGGTCTAGCGGGGGATCAGATACGCAGTATTTT.

The rearrangement joins TRBV7-2 to TRBJ1-5, with D possibly being TRBD1 (5 bases). V dropped 5 bases and J dropped 6 bases, with 8 bases sitting between them. CDR3 size: 12 residues. Germline V CDR1 and CDR2: SGHTA, FQGNSA. This chain's CDR3 is CASSVQGQPQHF. The CDR3 DNA follows: TGTGCCAGCAGCGTGCAGGGTCAGCCCCAGCATTTT.

The table lists this clone with many counts. The gene calls are TRBV5-1 and TRBJ1-2, with D perhaps matching TRBD1 (6 bases). Germline CDR1 SGHRS, CDR2 YFSETQ. The CDR3 extends over 13 amino acids. With 3 bases removed from V and 2 bases from J, the gap between germline ends came to 8 bases. For the CDR3, the DNA is TGCGCCAGCAGCTCCGGACAGAACTATGGCTACACCTTC. It translates to CASSSGQNYGYTF.

V usage is TRBV30 and J usage is TRBJ2-7; 10 bases are shared with TRBD2. CDR1 is GTSNPN and CDR2 is SVGIG in the germline V gene (reference sequence). The CDR3 loop spans 18 amino acids. With V trimmed by 0 bases and J by 6 bases, 17 bases remained unmatched. The CDR3 region is CAWSVQVVSGGTPSEQYV. The CDR3 bases are TGTGCCTGGAGTGTACAGGTTGTTAGCGGGGGGACACCCAGCGAGCAGTACGTC.

The chain couples TRBV6-1 to TRBJ2-7; D is uncertain. CDR1 is MNHNS, CDR2 SASEGT, per germline. This CDR3 has 13 residues. Trimming removed 1 base from V and 2 bases from J, with 6 bases in between. CDR3: CASSEDSPYEQYV. The CDR3 DNA reads as TGTGCCAGCAGTGAAGACAGTCCCTACGAGCAGTACGTC.

This clone has ten or more counts. J is TRBJ2-7 and V is TRBV10-1; 7 bases match TRBD1. The V segment lost 6 bases and the J segment 1 base; nucleotides outside the gene matches: 6. Germline V CDR1 and CDR2: WNHNN, SYGVQD (reference sequence). This CDR3 contains 14 residues. This chain's CDR3 is CASSNRGESYEQYF. DNA for the CDR3: TGCGCCAGCAGCAACAGGGGAGAATCCTACGAGCAGTACTTC.

This clone was detected once. The V call is TRBV28, the J call TRBJ1-2, with no clear D. V lost 1 base, J lost 5 bases, and 8 bases lay in between. Germline CDR1 is MDHEN and CDR2 is SYDVKM. The CDR3 loop spans 13 amino acids. The CDR3 DNA follows: TGTGCCAGCAGTTTATCGGCGGGATATGGCTACACCTTC. The encoded protein is CASSLSAGYGYTF.

The chain employs TRBV28 and TRBJ2-7; TRBD1 matches 9 bases. The CDR3 spans 17 residues. J gave up 5 bases and V 4 bases, and 15 bases lay outside the gene matches. Germline V gives CDR1 MDHEN, CDR2 SYDVKM. In DNA form, the CDR3 reads TGTGCCAGCAGTTATATTATTGGGGGGACAGGGTCCCACGAGCAGTACTTC. Its protein is CASSYIIGGTGSHEQYF.

This sequence joins TRBV15 and TRBJ2-5; 7 nucleotides match TRBD1. CDR1 is LNHNV and CDR2 is YYDKDF in the germline V gene (reference sequence). The ends lost 2 bases at V and 0 bases at J; junction bases unmatched: 3. This CDR3 is 15 amino acids long. In DNA, the CDR3 is TGTGCCACCAGCAGAAAAACAGGGGACCAAGAGACCCAGTACTTC. Translating gives CATSRKTGDQETQYF.

This sequence joins TRBV6-4 and TRBJ1-2, with D perhaps matching TRBD1 (5 bases). V lost 0 bases and J 4 bases, leaving 12 bases between the germline ends. The CDR3 runs to 15 residues. Per the germline V gene, CDR1 is MRHNA and CDR2 is SNTAGT. The CDR3 is CASSDSPGVGYGYTF. The CDR3 bases are TGTGCCAGCAGTGACTCCCCGGGGGTGGGCTATGGCTACACCTTC.

The chain joins TRBV6-1 to TRBJ1-3; D gene uncertain. Germline CDR1 and CDR2: MNHNS and SASEGT. The V and J ends lost 1 base and 0 bases respectively, with 10 bases between them. This CDR3 is built from 16 residues. The CDR3 sequence: CASSEGASGSGNTIYF. As DNA, the CDR3 is TGTGCCAGCAGTGAAGGGGCCAGCGGCTCTGGAAACACCATATATTTT.

This clone occurred once. The V gene is TRBV27, the J gene TRBJ2-1; 9 bases fit TRBD1. CDR3 length: 14 residues. V dropped 5 bases and J dropped 7; count of bases not matched to a gene: 6. Germline loops: CDR1 MNHEY, CDR2 SMNVEV (reference sequence). CDR3 loop: CASSDRGGGNEQFF. For the CDR3, the DNA is TGTGCCAGCAGTGACAGGGGGGGAGGGAATGAGCAGTTCTTC.

The V gene is TRBV5-6, the J gene TRBJ2-7; D is undetermined. Germline lookup yields CDR1 SGHDT and CDR2 YYEEEE. The CDR3 totals 14 residues. V was trimmed by 1 base and J by 0 bases, leaving 8 bases between them. The CDR3 protein is CASSLKAYSYEQYV. DNA of the CDR3: TGTGCCAGCAGCTTGAAAGCGTACTCCTACGAGCAGTACGTC.